This entry concerns a single T cell receptor (beta chain). What it binds is not known. V lost 5 bases, J lost 10 bases, and 14 bases stayed unmatched. This CDR3 has 14 amino acids. Germline loops: CDR1 SGHAT, CDR2 FQDESV (reference sequence). This specimen comes from a study of T cell repertoires in cytomegalovirus infection. Findings of the study overall: Of the TCR beta families, the public ones yielded a cumulative frequency that identified carriers of CMV plus the relevant HLA.

In TCRdb, the reads were re-called with MiXCR into one record per CDR3 protein. The table has approximately 550,000 distinct CDR3 sequences, 16% seen once. Sequencing used CD8+ T cells from PBMCs. The TCR comes from a human donor in good health (CMV status not recorded). Some clones in this sample may be carry-over from other donors' samples. The V gene is TRBV11-1, the J gene TRBJ2-7; 7 bases line up with TRBD1. In DNA form, the CDR3 reads TGTGCCAGCAGCCTGGACCAGGGGGTCTACGTTCAGTACTTC. Amino acid sequence: CASSLDQGVYVQYF.